A single T cell receptor (beta chain) is shown here with its context. The data belong to a study of blood T cell repertoires in COVID-19. In the study overall: T cells, B-cell-depleted T cells, or PBMCs provided the cDNA or gDNA that served as material.

The CDR3 is 16 amino acids. Germline CDR1 reads MNHEY; CDR2 reads SMNVEV (reference sequence). Trimming took off 0 bases at V and 1 base at J, with 11 bases between the two ends. Profiled with immunoSEQ multiplex PCR; TCRdb holds only in-frame clones, not every one. This table holds fewer than 250,000 clones, approximately 83% found once. The receptor's source is a human donor in a cohort sampled during active COVID-19. The rearrangement uses TRBV27 and TRBJ2-3; D gene ambiguous. Sequenced: peripheral blood. CDR3 protein: CASSLSGWARTDTQYF. Here the CDR3 DNA reads TGTGCCAGCAGTTTATCTGGGTGGGCGCGCACAGATACGCAGTATTTT.